What follows are 27 T cell receptor beta chains derived from one specimen sequenced in a study of T cell responses to AZD1222 COVID-19 vaccine. Repertoires were generated with immunoSEQ multiplex PCR, while TCRdb's copy carries only in-frame clones and drops some. The table includes some 150,000 clones, about 93% detected once. This material consisted of peripheral blood, taken on day 0 of AZD1222 vaccination. The receptors come from an adult in good health.

The V call is TRBV4-3, the J call TRBJ1-3; D might be TRBD1 (5 bases). Deletions cut 0 bases from V and 5 bases from J, with 11 bases between. The germline V gene encodes CDR1 LGHNA and CDR2 YSLEER. There are 15 residues in the CDR3. CDR3 sequence reads: CASSQESTARNTIYF. The CDR3 DNA follows: TGCGCCAGCAGCCAAGAATCGACAGCCCGAAACACCATATATTTT.

The gene calls are TRBV5-1 and TRBJ1-1; no definite D call. CDR3 length equals 13 residues. The germline V and J ends were trimmed by 0 bases and 4 bases, with 7 bases remaining between them. CDR1 and CDR2 (germline): SGHRS, YFSETQ. The CDR3 nucleotides are TGCGCCAGCAGCTTGGGGGTAACCACTGAAGCTTTCTTT. Amino acid sequence: CASSLGVTTEAFF.

Only one count was recorded for this clone. The CDR3 region has the DNA TGTGCCAGCAGTTTATTGGGGGAGGGAAACACTGAAGCTTTCTTT. This gives the protein CASSLLGEGNTEAFF. The V gene is TRBV27, the J gene TRBJ1-1, with a weak D call TRBD1 (5 bases). The CDR3 runs 15 residues. The V end lost 1 base, the J end lost 2 bases, and 11 bases lay between the germline ends. In germline, CDR1 is MNHEY, CDR2 SMNVEV (reference sequence).

The rearrangement joins TRBV4-3 to TRBJ2-7; perhaps D is TRBD1 or TRBD2 (5 bases each). Germline V lookup: CDR1 LGHNA, CDR2 YSLEER. Trimming pared 4 bases from V and 2 bases from J, leaving 15 bases between. The CDR3 is made up of 15 amino acids. The CDR3 bases are TGCGCCAGCAGCCCGGTCCATGGGGGAACCTACGAGCAGTACTTC. Protein sequence: CASSPVHGGTYEQYF.

The gene calls are TRBV2 and TRBJ2-7, with TRBD2 as a possible D gene (5 bases). The CDR3 consists of 16 residues. The V end was cut by 6 bases, the J end by 6 bases, with 24 bases between. CDR1 is SNHLY and CDR2 is FYNNEI in the germline V gene. This CDR3 reads CASSGTRMGSLGEQYF. For the CDR3, the DNA is TGTGCCAGCAGCGGAACTAGGATGGGGTCTCTTGGCGAGCAGTACTTC.

The chain is built from TRBV7-8 and TRBJ2-1, with TRBD2 matching over 8 bases. V lost 1 base and J lost 4; bases outside the gene matches: 9. CDR1 and CDR2 (germline): SGHVS, FQNEAQ. This CDR3 spans 17 amino acids. This chain's CDR3 is CASSLVEGLGAYNEQFF. The CDR3 nucleotides are TGTGCCAGCAGCTTAGTAGAGGGACTAGGCGCGTACAATGAGCAGTTCTTC.

The V and J genes are TRBV15 and TRBJ2-7; 8 bases match TRBD1. With 5 bases clipped from V and 5 bases from J, the junction kept 8 bases outside the gene matches. The CDR3 is 14 residues long. Germline CDR1 is LNHNV and CDR2 is YYDKDF (reference sequence). DNA for the CDR3: TGTGCCACCAGCCGAAGGACAGGGAGCCACGAGCAGTACTTC. It yields the protein CATSRRTGSHEQYF.

This clone is a singleton in its sample. The chain couples TRBV11-2 to TRBJ2-1; D gene unclear. Germline V lookup: CDR1 SGHAT, CDR2 FQNNGV. This CDR3 comprises 10 residues. V was cut by 5 bases and J by 7 bases, with 3 bases left in between. CDR3 region: CASSQNEQFF. The CDR3 DNA is TGTGCCAGCAGCCAAAATGAGCAGTTCTTC. Based on the CDR3 plus reference TRBV11-2 and TRBJ2-1, the full variable domain is EAGVAQSPRYKIIEKRQSVAFWCNPISGHATLYWYQQILGQGPKLLIQFQNNGVVDDSQLPKDRFSAERLKGVDSTLKIQPAKLEDSAVYLCASSQNEQFFGPGTRLTVL.

With regard to this clone: Germline and junction disagree at one end, which may indicate a read error. The rearrangement joins TRBV7-2 to TRBJ2-2; maybe TRBD1 (6 bases). This CDR3 is built from 14 residues. Germline V gene sequence: CDR1 SGHTA, CDR2 FQGNSA. The CDR3 reads CAGSSSGHLEELFF. In DNA form, the CDR3 reads TGTGCCGGCAGCTCGTCGGGACACCTCGAGGAGCTGTTTTTT.

The chain joins TRBV7-8 to TRBJ2-7; 8 bases line up with TRBD1. Germline CDR1 and CDR2: SGHVS and FQNEAQ. This CDR3 is built from 13 residues. Trimming took 6 bases from V and 6 from J; bases not matched to a gene: 7. The CDR3 loop reads CASSSDRAREQYF. In nucleotides, the CDR3 is TGTGCCAGCAGTTCGGACAGGGCCCGCGAGCAGTACTTC. Drawing the rest from reference TRBV7-8 and TRBJ2-7, the complete variable domain is GAGVSQSPRYKVAKRGQDVALRCDPISGHVSLFWYQQALGQGPEFLTYFQNEAQLDKSGLPSDRFFAERPEGSVSTLKIQRTQQEDSAVYLCASSSDRAREQYFGPGTRLTVT.

This sequence joins TRBV6-1 and TRBJ1-5; D unclear. The length of the CDR3 is 16 residues. CDR1 is MNHNS, CDR2 SASEGT, per germline. With 0 bases removed from V and 7 bases from J, the gap between germline ends came to 16 bases. The CDR3 loop reads CASSEARWEYEQPQHF. CDR3 coding DNA: TGTGCCAGCAGTGAAGCAAGGTGGGAATATGAGCAGCCCCAGCATTTT.

The rearrangement joins TRBV27 to TRBJ1-6; 10 positions match TRBD1. The germline CDR1 and CDR2 sequences are MNHEY and SMNVEV (reference sequence). There are 15 residues in the CDR3. V dropped 3 bases and J dropped 8; count of bases not matched to a gene: 4. The CDR3 bases are TGTGCCAGCAGTTTTGGACAGGGGGTCGATTCACCCCTCCACTTT. It is translated as CASSFGQGVDSPLHF.

The gene calls are TRBV30 and TRBJ2-7, with a possible D match to TRBD2 (6 bases). V dropped 7 bases and J dropped 1 base, with 20 bases sitting between them. The germline gives CDR1 GTSNPN, CDR2 SVGIG (reference sequence). The CDR3 contains 15 residues. The CDR3 sequence: CAFLTSGVRSYEQYF. The CDR3 DNA sequence: TGTGCCTTCCTGACCTCGGGGGTTCGGTCCTACGAGCAGTACTTC.

V usage is TRBV6-6 and J usage is TRBJ2-7; D unclear. The CDR3 contains 14 residues. Trimming shortened V by 4 bases and J by 0 bases, and 10 bases separated the two germline ends. Germline CDR1 and CDR2: MNHNY and SVGAGI (reference sequence). CDR3 bases: TGTGCCAGCAGTTCCTGGGGTAACTCCTACGAGCAGTACTTC. Its protein product is CASSSWGNSYEQYF.

The CDR3 is CASRSFGTGNYEQFF. CDR3 sequence (DNA): TGTGCCAGCAGGTCCTTCGGGACAGGGAACTATGAGCAGTTCTTC. This chain links TRBV27 with TRBJ2-1; 9 nucleotides match TRBD1. The ends lost 6 bases at V and 8 bases at J; junction bases unmatched: 11. The CDR3 consists of 15 residues. Germline loops: CDR1 MNHEY, CDR2 SMNVEV (reference sequence).

The chain has TRBV3-1 (or the pseudogene TRBV3-2) and TRBJ2-1, with D unclear. The CDR3 loop spans 14 amino acids. From germline, CDR1 is LGHDT and CDR2 YNNKEL (reference sequence). V dropped 2 bases and J dropped 8 bases, with 13 bases sitting between them. In DNA form, the CDR3 reads TGTGCCAGCAGCCAAACCGGGTCAAGCGATGAGCAGTTCTTC. This translates into CASSQTGSSDEQFF.

The J gene is TRBJ1-5, the V gene TRBV28; no clear D. CDR1 MDHEN and CDR2 SYDVKM come from the germline V gene. Between the trimmed V and J ends, which lost 4 bases and 1 base, there was a span of 11 bases. The CDR3 has 15 amino acids. Written as DNA, the CDR3 is TGTGCCAGCAGTTCCCGGAGCAGAAGCAATCAGCCCCAGCATTTT. This encodes CASSSRSRSNQPQHF.

J is TRBJ1-2 and V is TRBV19; 9 bases map to TRBD1. V gave up 0 bases and J gave up 2 bases; unmatched junction bases: 7. Germline CDR1 reads LNHDA; CDR2 reads SQIVND (reference sequence). This CDR3 spans 17 amino acids. The CDR3 region is CASSIDLTGGVNYGYTF. CDR3 nucleotide sequence: TGTGCCAGTAGTATAGATCTGACAGGGGGGGTAAACTATGGCTACACCTTC.

The chain combines TRBV14 with TRBJ2-7; TRBD2 matches at 8 bases. The junction had 2 bases not matched to a gene; V was cut back by 3 bases and J by 4 bases. This CDR3 spans 13 amino acids. Germline CDR1 is SGHDN and CDR2 is FVKESK. CDR3 DNA sequence: TGTGCCAGCAGCCAGATAGCGGGGTACGAGCAGTACTTC. It specifies CASSQIAGYEQYF.

This chain joins TRBV6-5 and TRBJ2-5; 9 nucleotides match TRBD1. Germline loops: CDR1 MNHEY, CDR2 SVGAGI. V lost 6 bases and J lost 5; bases outside the gene matches: 4. The CDR3 has 13 amino acids. The CDR3, as DNA: TGTGCCAGCAGGCTGACAGGGGGGGAGACCCAGTACTTC. It is translated as CASRLTGGETQYF.

In its sample, this clone was seen once. J is TRBJ1-5 and V is TRBV30; weak D call: TRBD1 (6 bases). Germline V gene lookup returns CDR1 GTSNPN and CDR2 SVGIG (reference sequence). The CDR3 loop spans 13 amino acids. V gave up 2 bases and J gave up 7 bases, with 12 bases separating them. The CDR3 loop is CAWSFSTGQPQHF. The DNA of the CDR3 is TGTGCCTGGAGTTTTTCTACAGGGCAGCCCCAGCATTTT.

The V gene is TRBV28, the J gene TRBJ2-4, with D possibly TRBD1 on 6 matching bases. The V gene's germline CDR1 is MDHEN and CDR2 SYDVKM. CDR3 length: 16 amino acids. The ends were cut back, 1 base at V and 9 bases at J, with 19 bases in the middle. CDR3 bases: TGTGCCAGCAGTTTATTCCACCTTAGGGCAGGGGTCATTCAGTACTTC. It encodes CASSLFHLRAGVIQYF.

V usage is TRBV5-1 and J usage is TRBJ1-1; D is uncertain. The V gene lost 7 bases and the J gene lost 1 base, with 5 bases spanning the gap. Germline CDR1 is SGHRS and CDR2 is YFSETQ. The CDR3 is made up of 11 amino acids. In DNA, the CDR3 is TGCGCCAGCTACACGAACACTGAAGCTTTCTTT. Protein: CASYTNTEAFF.

The chain is built from TRBV6-5 and TRBJ2-7; D call uncertain. The ends were cut back, 6 bases at V and 4 bases at J, with 10 bases in the middle. The CDR3 consists of 12 residues. Germline V gene data show CDR1 as MNHEY and CDR2 as SVGAGI. DNA for the CDR3: TGTGCCAGCAGCCGAACAGCGTACGAGCAGTACTTC. This gives the protein CASSRTAYEQYF.

The gene calls are TRBV20-1 and TRBJ2-3; no definite D call. This CDR3 region has 14 residues. Trimming took 3 bases from V and 4 from J, leaving 14 bases between them. Germline CDR1 and CDR2: DFQATT and SNEGSKA (reference sequence). The CDR3, as DNA: TGCAGTGCTAGTGGTTTTATCACCCCAGATACGCAGTATTTT. Its translation: CSASGFITPDTQYF.

The chain couples TRBV6-6 to TRBJ2-1; D is ambiguous. The ends were cut back, 2 bases at V and 2 bases at J, with 13 bases in the middle. Germline lookup yields CDR1 MNHNY and CDR2 SVGAGI (reference sequence). CDR3 length: 16 residues. In nucleotides, the CDR3 is TGTGCCAGCAGTTACCCTATGGCACCCACCTACAATGAGCAGTTCTTC. This translates into CASSYPMAPTYNEQFF.

The V and J genes are TRBV18 and TRBJ2-2, with a weak D call TRBD1 (5 bases). The CDR3 is 14 amino acids. Trimming left V 1 base short and J 6 bases short, with 9 bases between. The V gene's germline CDR1 is KGHSH and CDR2 LQKENI. The CDR3: CASSPLKGAGELFF. The CDR3 nucleotides read TGTGCCAGCTCACCACTAAAAGGGGCCGGGGAGCTGTTTTTT.